This entry describes one T cell receptor beta chain. Its antigen is currently unknown. Primers for the PCR totalled 60 Vbeta and 13 Jbeta. Clones were sequenced by immunoSEQ multiplex PCR, and TCRdb holds only the in-frame ones, with some missing. The sample yields over 150,000 clones, roughly 79% seen once. The data originate from a study of cytomegalovirus exposure and HLA in healthy donors. Findings of the study overall: Researchers catalogued 164 TCR beta chains as cytomegalovirus-associated. Compared with the roughly 700-donor mean, an Asian-associated ancestry cluster reportedly had fewer N-insertions, according to a later analysis.

This receptor was taken from a woman between 45 and 65 years old in good health and CMV-seronegative. What was sequenced was PBMCs.

The CDR3 coding sequence is TGTGCCAGCAGCCGGGAGGTAGGTCGAGATACGCAGTATTTT. Amino acid sequence: CASSREVGRDTQYF. V and J are TRBV7-2 and TRBJ2-3; TRBD2 matches 7 bases. Germline-derived CDR1 and CDR2 are SGHTA and FQGNSA. This CDR3 has 14 residues. The V gene end was trimmed by 5 bases and the J gene end by 5 bases; junction bases not matched to a gene: 7.